This T cell receptor beta chain was observed in a study of identical twins. TCRdb used MiXCR to reprocess the 5' RACE reads, holding one entry per CDR3 protein. The table records 700,000 to 950,000 distinct CDR3 sequences, roughly an eighth of them present only once. This clonotype was detected a few times. Germline-derived CDR1 and CDR2 are SGHNT and YENEEA. This CDR3 contains 14 residues. V lost 2 bases and J lost 5, with 12 bases in between. The sample also formed part of further work on yellow fever vaccine responses in identical twins.

This clonotype was sampled from a woman under 30 in good health. This rearrangement joins TRBV11-3 to TRBJ1-1; D ambiguous. The sample consisted of PBMCs. In DNA, the CDR3 is TGTGCCAGCAGCTTATTCCGGGATAAGACTGAAGCTTTCTTT. Its protein product is CASSLFRDKTEAFF.